A single sample is the source of the 7 T cell receptor beta chains below, sequenced in a study of cytomegalovirus exposure and HLA in healthy donors. In the PCR, 60 Vbeta and 13 Jbeta primers were used. Libraries were prepared by immunoSEQ multiplex PCR; TCRdb keeps only in-frame clonotypes and omits some of them. The data show about 100,000 clones, with 76% seen just once and over 3.5% held by the top ten. Sequencing was performed on PBMCs. These receptors all come from a woman in her 50s in good health and CMV-seropositive.

Worth noting for this clone: Sequence at one end of the junction differs from germline and may be a read error. V usage is TRBV7-9 and J usage is TRBJ1-2; a possible D gene is TRBD1 (6 bases). Germline CDR1 is SEHNR and CDR2 is FQNEAQ (reference sequence). This CDR3 region has 11 residues. In DNA, the CDR3 is TGTTCCAGCAGCGCAGGACAGATTGACACCTTC. This translates into CSSSAGQIDTF.

The V gene is TRBV4-1, the J gene TRBJ2-7, with 11 bases lining up with TRBD2. This CDR3 has 17 amino acids. Germline V CDR1 and CDR2: MGHRA, YSYEKL. Losses at the gene ends were 4 bases for V and 2 bases for J; bases not matched to a gene: 10. The CDR3 is CASSPEGLAGGTYEQYF. DNA of the CDR3: TGCGCCAGCAGCCCCGAAGGCCTAGCGGGAGGTACCTACGAGCAGTACTTC.

With regard to this clone: The same CDR3 arises from other DNA sequences in this sample as well. The rearrangement joins TRBV7-3 to TRBJ2-7, with TRBD1 identical over 11 bases. Looked up from germline, CDR1 is SGHTA and CDR2 is FQGTGA. This CDR3 has 15 residues. V was clipped by 5 bases and J by 0 bases; unmatched bases: 3. The CDR3 sequence: CASSPGTGGSYEQYF. The CDR3 nucleotides read TGTGCCAGCAGCCCAGGGACAGGGGGCTCCTACGAGCAGTACTTC.

The chain is built from TRBV5-1 and TRBJ2-2, with 7 positions matching TRBD2. In germline, CDR1 is SGHRS, CDR2 YFSETQ. The CDR3 runs to 16 residues. Trimming removed 2 bases from V and 1 base from J; junction bases left unmatched: 5. CDR3 region: CASSFRREVNTGELFF. The CDR3 nucleotides are TGCGCCAGCAGCTTCAGACGGGAGGTGAACACCGGGGAGCTGTTTTTT.

This rearrangement joins TRBV29-1 to TRBJ1-2, with D hard to call. Germline V CDR1 and CDR2: SQVTM, ANQGSEA. CDR3 length: 12 residues. V was pared by 2 bases and J by 1 base, with 5 bases between. The CDR3 reads CSVESSNYGYTF. The CDR3, as DNA: TGCAGCGTTGAATCCAGTAACTATGGCTACACCTTC.

The V gene is TRBV9, the J gene TRBJ1-2; 8 bases are a match to TRBD1. Germline V gene data show CDR1 as SGDLS and CDR2 as YYNGEE. After removal of 4 bases from V and 7 bases from J, the junction contained 3 bases not matched to a gene. The CDR3 contains 12 residues. CDR3 region: CASSSGQGGYTF. CDR3 DNA: TGTGCCAGCAGCTCCGGACAGGGTGGCTACACCTTC.

The chain links TRBV30 to TRBJ1-6; 8 bases align to TRBD1. Germline V gives CDR1 GTSNPN, CDR2 SVGIG (reference sequence). CDR3 length: 15 amino acids. The V segment lost 0 bases and the J segment 8 bases; nucleotides outside the gene matches: 6. The CDR3: CAWSVRTGRDSPLHF. The DNA of the CDR3 is TGTGCCTGGAGTGTGCGGACAGGGAGAGATTCACCCCTCCACTTT.